This TCR beta chain was observed in a study of cytomegalovirus exposure and HLA in healthy donors. Regarding the study as a whole: The study designated about 180 TCR beta chains cytomegalovirus-associated. Common viral pathogens were later found to be apparently linked to several of the most significant clusters. Sequencing probably produced one cluster of sequence variants that were highly shared. Researchers reportedly found TCR beta sequences accurately predicted most subjects' HLA-A and HLA-B alleles.

A multiplex PCR was run with 60 Vbeta primers and 13 Jbeta primers. Libraries were prepared by immunoSEQ multiplex PCR; TCRdb keeps only in-frame clonotypes and omits some of them. The sample carries tens of thousands of clones, 62% recorded once. The CDR3 runs to 14 residues. In germline, CDR1 is LNHDA, CDR2 SQIVND (reference sequence). V was trimmed by 7 bases and J by 3 bases, leaving 15 bases between them. A word on this clone: Its specificity is unknown.

The sample taken for sequencing was PBMCs. This sequence was found in a male donor in good health and CMV-seropositive. V usage is TRBV19 and J usage is TRBJ1-2, with a possible D match to TRBD1 (6 bases). The CDR3 region has the DNA TGTGCCAGTACTAACGATGGGGGCTACTATGGCTACACCTTC. It yields the protein CASTNDGGYYGYTF.